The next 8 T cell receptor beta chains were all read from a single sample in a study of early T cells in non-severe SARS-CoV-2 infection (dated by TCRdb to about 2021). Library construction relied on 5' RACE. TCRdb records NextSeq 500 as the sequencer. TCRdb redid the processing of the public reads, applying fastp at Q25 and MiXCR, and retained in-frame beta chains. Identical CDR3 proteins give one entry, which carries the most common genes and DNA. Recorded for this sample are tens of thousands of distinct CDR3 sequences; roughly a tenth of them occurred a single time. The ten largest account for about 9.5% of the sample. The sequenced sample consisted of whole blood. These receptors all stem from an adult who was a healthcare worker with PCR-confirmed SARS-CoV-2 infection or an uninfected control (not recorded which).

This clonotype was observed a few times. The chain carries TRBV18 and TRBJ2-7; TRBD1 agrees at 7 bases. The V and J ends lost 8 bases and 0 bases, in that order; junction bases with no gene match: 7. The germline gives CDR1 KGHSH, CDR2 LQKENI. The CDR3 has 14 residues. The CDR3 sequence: CASTIDRASYEQYF. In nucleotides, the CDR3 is TGTGCCAGCACTATTGACAGGGCCTCCTACGAGCAGTACTTC.

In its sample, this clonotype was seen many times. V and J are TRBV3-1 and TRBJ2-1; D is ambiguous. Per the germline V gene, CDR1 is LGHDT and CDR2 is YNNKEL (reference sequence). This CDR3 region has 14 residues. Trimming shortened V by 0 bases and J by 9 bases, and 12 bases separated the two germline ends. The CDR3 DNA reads TGTGCCAGCAGCCAAGATCCCGCCCTTACTGAGCAGTTCTTC. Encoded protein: CASSQDPALTEQFF.

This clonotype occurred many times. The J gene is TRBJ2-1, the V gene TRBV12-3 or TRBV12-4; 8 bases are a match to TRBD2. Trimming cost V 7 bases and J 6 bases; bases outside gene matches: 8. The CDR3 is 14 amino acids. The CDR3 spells CASIEAGVVNEQFF. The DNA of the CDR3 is TGTGCCAGCATCGAAGCGGGGGTGGTCAATGAGCAGTTCTTC.

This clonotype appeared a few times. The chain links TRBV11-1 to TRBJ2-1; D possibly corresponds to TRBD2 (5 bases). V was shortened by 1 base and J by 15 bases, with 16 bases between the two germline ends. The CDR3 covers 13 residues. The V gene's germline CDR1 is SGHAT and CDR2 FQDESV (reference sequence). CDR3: CASSLEAPRAGFF. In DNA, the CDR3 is TGTGCCAGCAGCTTAGAGGCCCCCCGGGCGGGGTTCTTC.

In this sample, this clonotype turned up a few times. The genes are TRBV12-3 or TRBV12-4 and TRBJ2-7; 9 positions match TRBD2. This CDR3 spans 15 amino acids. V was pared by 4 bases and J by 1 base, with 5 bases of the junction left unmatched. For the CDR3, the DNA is TGTGCCAGCAGTTATCCCCTAGCGGGATCCTACGAGCAGTACTTC. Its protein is CASSYPLAGSYEQYF.

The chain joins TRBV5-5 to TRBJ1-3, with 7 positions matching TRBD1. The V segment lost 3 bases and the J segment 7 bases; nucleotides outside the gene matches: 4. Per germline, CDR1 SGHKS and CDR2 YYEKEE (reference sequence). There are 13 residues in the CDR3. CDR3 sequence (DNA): TGTGCCAGCAGCTCCGGACAGGCGAACACCATATATTTT. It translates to CASSSGQANTIYF.

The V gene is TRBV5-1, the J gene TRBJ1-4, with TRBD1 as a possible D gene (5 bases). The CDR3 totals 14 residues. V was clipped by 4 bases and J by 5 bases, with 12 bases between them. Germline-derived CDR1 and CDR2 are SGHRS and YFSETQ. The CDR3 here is CASSPRDGNEKLFF. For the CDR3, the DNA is TGCGCCAGCAGCCCCCGGGACGGAAATGAAAAACTGTTTTTT.

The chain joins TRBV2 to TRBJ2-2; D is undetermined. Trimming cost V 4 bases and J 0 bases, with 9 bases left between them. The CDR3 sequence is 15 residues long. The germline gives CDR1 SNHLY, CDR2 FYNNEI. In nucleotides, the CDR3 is TGTGCCAGCAGTGTGTCCGGTTCGAACACCGGGGAGCTGTTTTTT. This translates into CASSVSGSNTGELFF.